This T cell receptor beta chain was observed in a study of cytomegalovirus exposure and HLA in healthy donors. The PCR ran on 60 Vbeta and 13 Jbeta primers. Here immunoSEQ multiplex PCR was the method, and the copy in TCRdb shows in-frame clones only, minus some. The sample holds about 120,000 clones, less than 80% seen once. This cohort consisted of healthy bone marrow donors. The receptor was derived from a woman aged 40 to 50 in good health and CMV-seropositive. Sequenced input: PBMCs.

The CDR3 sequence: CASSFQTVQETQYF. CDR3 bases: TGTGCCAGCAGTTTCCAGACAGTACAAGAGACCCAGTACTTC. J is TRBJ2-5 and V is TRBV28, with D possibly TRBD1 on 5 matching bases. Germline V gene lookup returns CDR1 MDHEN and CDR2 SYDVKM. The CDR3 length is 14 residues. V lost 3 bases and J lost 2, with 10 bases in between.